Each of the 26 T cell receptor beta chains below was sequenced from the same sample in a study of technical replicates of blood from four donors (dated by TCRdb to about 2017). Library construction relied on the immunoSEQ multiplex PCR assay. TCRdb took this table from immuneACCESS and kept in-frame rearrangements with V and J called. Such tables lack part of the clones; where checked against another copy, unresolved V genes explain under half of the gap, and the rest is unexplained. This sample is represented by around 100,000 clones; about 95% of them were singletons. The ten biggest clones cover 0.25% to 0.35% of the sample. The sample was T cells isolated from PBMCs. The receptors originated from a human donor in good health.

V and J are TRBV4-1 and TRBJ2-7; the D gene is possibly TRBD1 (5 bases). CDR3 size: 14 residues. The V gene lost 5 bases and the J gene lost 1 base, with 12 bases spanning the gap. The germline V gene encodes CDR1 MGHRA and CDR2 YSYEKL. The CDR3 is CASSNRQRSYEQYF. The CDR3, as DNA: TGCGCCAGCAGCAACAGGCAGCGTTCCTACGAGCAGTACTTC.

The CDR3 nucleotides read TGTGCCAGTAGTATTATGGCTAGCGGGGCCTACAATGAGCAGTTCTTC. As protein: CASSIMASGAYNEQFF. This sequence joins TRBV19 and TRBJ2-1, with 9 nucleotides matching TRBD2. V was pared by 3 bases and J by 2 bases, with 5 bases of the junction left unmatched. Germline CDR1 LNHDA, CDR2 SQIVND (reference sequence). There are 16 residues in the CDR3. The full variable domain, rest sourced from reference TRBV19 and TRBJ2-1, is DGGITQSPKYLFRKEGQNVTLSCEQNLNHDAMYWYRQDPGQGLRLIYYSQIVNDFQKGDIAEGYSVSREKKESFPLTVTSAQKNPTAFYLCASSIMASGAYNEQFFGPGTRLTVL.

The rearrangement uses TRBV27 and TRBJ2-7, with TRBD1 as a possible D gene (5 bases). The length of the CDR3 is 14 residues. Germline-derived CDR1 and CDR2 are MNHEY and SMNVEV (reference sequence). The V and J ends lost 6 bases and 0 bases respectively, with 12 bases between them. In nucleotides, the CDR3 is TGTGCCAGCAGACCCAGGGTCAGCTCCTACGAGCAGTACTTC. Translated, it gives CASRPRVSSYEQYF.

The chain recombines TRBV10-3 with TRBJ2-7; TRBD2 matches at 9 bases. Trimming removed 5 bases from V and 7 bases from J; junction bases left unmatched: 15. The CDR3 contains 16 residues. The germline CDR1 and CDR2 sequences are ENHRY and SYGVKD. The CDR3 protein is CAISTYDAAGGGEQYF. The CDR3 DNA reads as TGTGCCATCAGTACTTATGACGCAGCGGGAGGAGGGGAGCAGTACTTC.

The chain couples TRBV9 to TRBJ2-3, with 8 bases fitting TRBD2. This CDR3 spans 16 amino acids. The V gene's germline CDR1 is SGDLS and CDR2 YYNGEE. V dropped 2 bases and J dropped 3; count of bases not matched to a gene: 8. CDR3 sequence (DNA): TGTGCCAGCAGCGTTCTCGGGAGGGGGGGAACAGATACGCAGTATTTT. This sequence encodes CASSVLGRGGTDTQYF.

The CDR3 DNA reads TGTGCCAGTAGTATAGCGGGACAGGGACCCGGCGAAGCTTTCTTT. Its protein is CASSIAGQGPGEAFF. The V call is TRBV19, the J call TRBJ1-1, with TRBD1 matching 9 bases. The germline V gene has CDR1 LNHDA and CDR2 SQIVND (reference sequence). There are 15 residues in the CDR3. V lost 1 base and J lost 8; bases outside the gene matches: 8.

The chain is built from TRBV27 and TRBJ2-2; 15 bases are a match to TRBD2. Germline V CDR1 and CDR2: MNHEY, SMNVEV (reference sequence). The CDR3 has 17 amino acids. Trimming removed 4 bases from V and 7 bases from J; junction bases left unmatched: 7. CDR3 protein: CASSWGLAGGSIGELFF. In DNA form, the CDR3 reads TGTGCCAGCAGTTGGGGACTAGCGGGAGGAAGTATCGGGGAGCTGTTTTTT.

The V call is TRBV4-2, the J call TRBJ2-1, with D perhaps TRBD2 (6 bases). Per the germline V gene, CDR1 is LGHNA and CDR2 is YNFKEQ. The CDR3 extends over 13 amino acids. V was shortened by 2 bases and J by 13 bases, with 15 bases between the two germline ends. The CDR3 sequence is CASSQNRGTEQFF. For the CDR3, the DNA is TGTGCCAGCAGCCAAAACCGTGGGACTGAACAGTTCTTC.

CDR3 coding DNA: TGTGCCAGCTCACCGTCCCAGGGGCAGCCCCAGCATTTT. It is translated as CASSPSQGQPQHF. The genes are TRBV18 and TRBJ1-5; a weak D match, TRBD1 (6 bases). Germline V CDR1 and CDR2: KGHSH, LQKENI. The ends were cut back, 3 bases at V and 7 bases at J, with 10 bases in the middle. The CDR3 runs to 13 residues.

The V and J genes are TRBV6-5 and TRBJ2-3; 7 bases are shared with TRBD1. The V segment lost 4 bases and the J segment 3 bases; nucleotides outside the gene matches: 7. The CDR3 is 15 residues long. Germline loops: CDR1 MNHEY, CDR2 SVGAGI. The CDR3 reads CASSLQGLWTDTQYF. The CDR3 DNA reads as TGTGCCAGCAGTTTACAGGGGCTCTGGACAGATACGCAGTATTTT.

The rearrangement links TRBV7-9 to TRBJ1-3; the match to TRBD1 covers 8 bases. Germline V gives CDR1 SEHNR, CDR2 FQNEAQ (reference sequence). The CDR3 extends over 16 amino acids. Unmatched junction bases numbered 4, after V lost 3 bases and J lost 0 bases. The DNA for the CDR3 is TGTGCCAGCAGCTTTGGGACAGGCTCCTCTGGAAACACCATATATTTT. It specifies CASSFGTGSSGNTIYF.

The chain combines TRBV4-2 with TRBJ2-1; TRBD2 aligns across 8 bases. Germline values: CDR1 LGHNA, CDR2 YNFKEQ. The CDR3 extends over 17 amino acids. Trimming took 1 base from V and 8 from J; bases not matched to a gene: 13. DNA of the CDR3: TGTGCCAGCAGCCAAGCTGGTTTCAGCGGGAGTCTCTATGAGCAGTTCTTC. Residues: CASSQAGFSGSLYEQFF.

CDR3 region: CASSPSQGAEAFF. CDR3 coding DNA: TGTGCCAGCTCACCTTCACAGGGCGCTGAAGCTTTCTTT. This chain joins TRBV18 and TRBJ1-1; D might be TRBD1 (6 bases). V was clipped by 3 bases and J by 6 bases, with 11 bases between them. Germline CDR1 reads KGHSH; CDR2 reads LQKENI. The CDR3 is 13 residues long.

In DNA form, the CDR3 reads TGTGCCAGCAGGGATTCCGGGAATAATGAAAAACTGTTTTTT. It yields the protein CASRDSGNNEKLFF. This chain connects TRBV2 to TRBJ1-4; D is uncertain. This CDR3 region has 14 residues. Trimming shortened V by 6 bases and J by 4 bases, and 12 bases separated the two germline ends. Germline V CDR1 and CDR2: SNHLY, FYNNEI.

The gene calls are TRBV6-1 and TRBJ2-3; TRBD2 aligns across 10 bases. With V trimmed by 2 bases and J by 4 bases, 6 bases remained unmatched. The CDR3 totals 16 residues. From germline, CDR1 is MNHNS and CDR2 SASEGT. The CDR3 coding sequence is TGTGCCAGCAGTGAAAAGCGGGAGGGTGGGGCAGATACGCAGTATTTT. Its translation is CASSEKREGGADTQYF.

The rearrangement links TRBV9 to TRBJ1-5; TRBD1 agrees at 11 bases. The ends lost 0 bases at V and 2 bases at J; junction bases unmatched: 4. The CDR3 runs 17 residues. CDR1 is SGDLS and CDR2 is YYNGEE in the germline V gene. The CDR3 sequence: CASSVGAGQGGNQPQHF. The CDR3 DNA follows: TGTGCCAGCAGCGTAGGTGCGGGACAGGGGGGCAATCAGCCCCAGCATTTT.

This chain joins TRBV6-1 and TRBJ2-7; D gene uncertain. The germline V and J ends were trimmed by 0 bases and 2 bases, with 14 bases remaining between them. Germline CDR1 reads MNHNS; CDR2 reads SASEGT. This CDR3 contains 16 residues. The CDR3 nucleotides are TGTGCCAGCAGTGAAGCGCTTCTGGCAGGCACCTACGAGCAGTACTTC. Translation: CASSEALLAGTYEQYF.

This sequence joins TRBV6-6 and TRBJ1-1; 8 bases line up with TRBD1. Germline V gives CDR1 MNHNY, CDR2 SVGAGI (reference sequence). The trim removed 5 bases at V and 8 bases at J, leaving 10 bases unmatched. This CDR3 region has 14 residues. CDR3: CASSNTQGTGEAFF. In DNA form, the CDR3 reads TGTGCCAGCAGTAACACGCAGGGGACAGGAGAAGCTTTCTTT.

The rearrangement links TRBV5-1 to TRBJ1-2; no clear D. This CDR3 is 14 amino acids long. Trimming left V 2 bases short and J 0 bases short, with 8 bases between. Germline CDR1 reads SGHRS; CDR2 reads YFSETQ. For the CDR3, the DNA is TGCGCCAGCAGCTTAGCGTTAGCTAACTATGGCTACACCTTC. Amino acids: CASSLALANYGYTF. The whole variable domain, remainder taken from reference TRBV5-1 and TRBJ1-2, is KAGVTQTPRYLIKTRGQQVTLSCSPISGHRSVSWYQQTPGQGLQFLFEYFSETQRNKGNFPGRFSGRQFSNSRSEMNVSTLELGDSALYLCASSLALANYGYTFGSGTRLTVV.

In DNA, the CDR3 is TGCGCCAGCAGTTATGGACAGGACTACGGAAACACCATATATTTT. Encoded protein: CASSYGQDYGNTIYF. This chain uses TRBV4-1 with TRBJ1-3; 7 bases are shared with TRBD1. The ends lost 6 bases at V and 4 bases at J; junction bases unmatched: 9. CDR1 and CDR2 (germline): MGHRA, YSYEKL. The CDR3 extends over 15 amino acids.

The rearrangement joins TRBV19 to TRBJ1-3; possible D gene TRBD1, 6 bases. The CDR3 sequence is 14 residues long. CDR1 and CDR2 from the germline V gene are LNHDA and SQIVND (reference sequence). V lost 6 bases and J lost 0, with 9 bases in between. CDR3 in DNA: TGTGCCAGTAGCTACAGGGTCTCTGGAAACACCATATATTTT. This codes for CASSYRVSGNTIYF. The complete variable domain, with remaining parts taken from reference TRBV19 and TRBJ1-3, reads DGGITQSPKYLFRKEGQNVTLSCEQNLNHDAMYWYRQDPGQGLRLIYYSQIVNDFQKGDIAEGYSVSREKKESFPLTVTSAQKNPTAFYLCASSYRVSGNTIYFGEGSWLTVV.

This chain connects TRBV6-6 to TRBJ2-1, with TRBD1 matching 9 bases. The CDR3 runs to 15 residues. V lost 7 bases to trimming and J lost 4 bases; unmatched junction nucleotides: 8. Per germline, CDR1 MNHNY and CDR2 SVGAGI (reference sequence). CDR3 sequence reads: CASTLGQGKYNEQFF. CDR3 DNA sequence: TGTGCCAGCACCCTGGGACAGGGAAAGTACAATGAGCAGTTCTTC.

The chain combines TRBV5-8 with TRBJ2-7, with TRBD2 matching over 9 bases. This CDR3 contains 14 residues. J lost 5 bases, V lost 10 bases, and 13 bases had no gene match. Germline V gene data show CDR1 as SGHTS and CDR2 as YDEGEE. CDR3 nucleotides: TGTGCCCGGTGCGGACTAGCGATTTACAACGAGCAGTACTTC. Translation: CARCGLAIYNEQYF.

CDR3 nucleotides: TGTGCCAGCAGTTTATTCGGCACAGATACGCAGTATTTT. It encodes CASSLFGTDTQYF. The V gene is TRBV27, the J gene TRBJ2-3; D uncertain. The germline V gene encodes CDR1 MNHEY and CDR2 SMNVEV (reference sequence). The ends were cut back, 1 base at V and 1 base at J, with 3 bases in the middle. The CDR3 extends over 13 amino acids.

The chain is built from TRBV15 and TRBJ2-3; TRBD2 aligns across 7 bases. The CDR3 sequence is 15 residues long. The junction had 8 bases not matched to a gene; V was cut back by 5 bases and J by 3 bases. Germline V CDR1 and CDR2: LNHNV, YYDKDF (reference sequence). The DNA of the CDR3 is TGTGCCACCAGCGCGAATCGCGGGAGTACAGATACGCAGTATTTT. Protein product: CATSANRGSTDTQYF.

This clone was detected only once. CDR3 nucleotide sequence: TGTGCCGGAGGGACAGGGGGCATTGGGGCCAACGTCCTGACTTTC. Translation gives CAGGTGGIGANVLTF. The genes are TRBV28 and TRBJ2-6, with TRBD1 matching over 12 bases. The CDR3 sequence is 15 residues long. Germline V CDR1 and CDR2: MDHEN, SYDVKM. With 11 bases clipped from V and 3 bases from J, the junction kept 5 bases outside the gene matches.